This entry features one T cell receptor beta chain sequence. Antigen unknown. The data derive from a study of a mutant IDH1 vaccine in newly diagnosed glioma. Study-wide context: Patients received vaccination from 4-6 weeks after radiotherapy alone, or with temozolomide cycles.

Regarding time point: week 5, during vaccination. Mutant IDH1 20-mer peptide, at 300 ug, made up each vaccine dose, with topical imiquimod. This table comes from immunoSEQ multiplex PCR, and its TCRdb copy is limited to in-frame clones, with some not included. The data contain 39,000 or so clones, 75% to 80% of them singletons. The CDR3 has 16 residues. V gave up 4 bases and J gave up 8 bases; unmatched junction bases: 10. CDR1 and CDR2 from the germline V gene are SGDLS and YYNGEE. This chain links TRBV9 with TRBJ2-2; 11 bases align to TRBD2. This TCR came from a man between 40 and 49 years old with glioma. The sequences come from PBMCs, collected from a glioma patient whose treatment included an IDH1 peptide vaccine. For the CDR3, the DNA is TGTGCCAGCAGCCCTCTCACTAGCGGGGGTCGAGGGGAGCTGTTTTTT. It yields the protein CASSPLTSGGRGELFF.